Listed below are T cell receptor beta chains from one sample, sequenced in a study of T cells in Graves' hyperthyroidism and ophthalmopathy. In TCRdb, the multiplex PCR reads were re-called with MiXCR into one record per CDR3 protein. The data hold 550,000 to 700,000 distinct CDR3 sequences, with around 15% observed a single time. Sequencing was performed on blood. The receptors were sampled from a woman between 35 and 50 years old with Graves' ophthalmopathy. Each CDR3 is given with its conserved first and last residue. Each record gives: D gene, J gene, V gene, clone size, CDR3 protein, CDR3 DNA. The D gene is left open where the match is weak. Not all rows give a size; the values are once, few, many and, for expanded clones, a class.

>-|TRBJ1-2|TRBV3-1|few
CASSHVGGDYGYTF
TGTGCCAGCAGCCACGTGGGGGGAGACTATGGCTACACCTTC
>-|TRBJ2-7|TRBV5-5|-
CASSLEVYSYEQYF
TGTGCCAGCAGCTTGGAAGTTTACTCCTACGAGCAGTACTTC
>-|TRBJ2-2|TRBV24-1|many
CATEGGNTGELFF
TGTGCCACTGAGGGAGGGAACACCGGGGAGCTGTTTTTT
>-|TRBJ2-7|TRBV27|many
CASSPPGPTYEQYF
TGTGCCAGCAGTCCTCCAGGGCCGACCTACGAGCAGTACTTC
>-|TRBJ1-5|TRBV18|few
CASSPAGGVSNQPQHF
TGTGCCAGCTCACCGGCCGGTGGTGTAAGCAATCAGCCCCAGCATTTT
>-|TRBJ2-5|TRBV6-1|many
CASSVYGNGETQYF
TGTGCCAGCAGTGTTTATGGGAACGGAGAGACCCAGTACTTC
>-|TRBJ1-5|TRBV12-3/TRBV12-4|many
CASSSQGPNQPQHF
TGTGCCAGCAGTTCACAGGGCCCCAATCAGCCCCAGCATTTT
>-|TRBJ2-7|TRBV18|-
CASSPWAATLGEQYF
TGTGCCAGCTCACCATGGGCAGCTACCTTGGGCGAGCAGTACTTC
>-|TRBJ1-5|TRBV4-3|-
CASSQLRDQPQHF
TGCGCCAGCAGCCAGCTCAGGGATCAGCCCCAGCATTTT
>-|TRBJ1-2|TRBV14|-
CASSQRPMSEGGGYTF
TGTGCCAGCAGCCAAAGGCCTATGAGTGAGGGCGGTGGCTACACCTTC
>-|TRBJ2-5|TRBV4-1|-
CASSQGASEETQYF
TGCGCCAGCAGCCAGGGGGCGTCGGAAGAGACCCAGTACTTC
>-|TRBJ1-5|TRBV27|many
CASSERNQPQHF
TGTGCCAGCAGTGAACGCAATCAGCCCCAGCATTTT
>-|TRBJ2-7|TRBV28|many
CASSPLDSFNYEQYF
TGTGCCAGCAGCCCACTGGACAGTTTTAACTACGAGCAGTACTTC
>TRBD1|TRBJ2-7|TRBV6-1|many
CASSEYIQGAYEQYF
TGTGCCAGCAGTGAATATATCCAGGGGGCCTACGAGCAGTACTTC
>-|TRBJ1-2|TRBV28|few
CASSPPGGGQGGYTF
TGTGCCAGCAGTCCCCCCGGCGGGGGGCAGGGTGGCTACACCTTC
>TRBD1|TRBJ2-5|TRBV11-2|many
CASSPGTGLLSVETQYF
TGTGCCAGCAGCCCCGGGACAGGCCTATTAAGTGTGGAGACCCAGTACTTC
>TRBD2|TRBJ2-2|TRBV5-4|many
CASSLRLAGDRTGELFF
TGTGCCAGCAGCTTGCGACTAGCGGGAGATAGAACCGGGGAGCTGTTTTTT
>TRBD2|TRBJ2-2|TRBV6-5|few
CASSYSAGGAGTGELFF
TGTGCCAGCAGTTACTCGGCGGGGGGAGCGGGCACCGGGGAGCTGTTTTTT
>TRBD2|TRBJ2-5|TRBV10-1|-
CASSEGAGVAQETQYF
TGCGCCAGCAGTGAGGGGGCGGGAGTGGCGCAAGAGACCCAGTACTTC
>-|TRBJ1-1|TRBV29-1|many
CSAGPMNTEAFF
TGCAGCGCGGGACCGATGAACACTGAAGCTTTCTTT
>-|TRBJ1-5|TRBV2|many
CASSEEPQHF
TGTGCCAGCAGTGAAGAGCCCCAGCATTTT
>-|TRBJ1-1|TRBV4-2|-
CASSQEQANTEAFF
TGTGCCAGCAGCCAAGAACAGGCAAACACTGAAGCTTTCTTT
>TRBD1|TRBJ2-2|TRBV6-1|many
CASSRDRAGTGELFF
TGTGCCAGCAGCCGAGACAGGGCTGGCACCGGGGAGCTGTTTTTT
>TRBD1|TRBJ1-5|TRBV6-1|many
CASTRPTGGGMTQHF
TGTGCCAGCACCCGCCCGACAGGGGGTGGGATGACCCAGCATTTT
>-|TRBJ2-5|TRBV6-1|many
CASSLGGSLETQYF
TGTGCCAGCAGCCTTGGGGGAAGTTTAGAGACCCAGTACTTC
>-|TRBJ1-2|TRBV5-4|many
CASSLAPKGDGYTF
TGTGCCAGCAGCTTGGCCCCCAAAGGGGATGGCTACACCTTC
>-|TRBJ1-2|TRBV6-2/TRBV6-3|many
CASSRGRVYGCTF
TGTGCCAGCAGTCGTGGCAGAGTTTATGGCTGCACCTTC
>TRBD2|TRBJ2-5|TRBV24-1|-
CATSDPGRERETQYF
TGTGCCACCAGTGACCCCGGGAGGGAACGAGAGACCCAGTACTTC
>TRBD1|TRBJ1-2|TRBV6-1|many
CASSEAGTGLNSYGYTF
TGTGCCAGCAGTGAAGCAGGGACAGGGCTTAATAGCTATGGCTACACCTTC
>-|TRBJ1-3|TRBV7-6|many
CASSLYGESGNTIYF
TGTGCCAGCAGCTTATACGGGGAATCGGGAAACACCATATATTTT
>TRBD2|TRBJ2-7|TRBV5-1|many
CASSPIAGGSYEQYF
TGCGCCAGCAGCCCAATAGCGGGAGGATCCTACGAGCAGTACTTC
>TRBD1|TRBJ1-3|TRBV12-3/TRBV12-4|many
CASSFTGGYTGNTIYF
TGTGCCAGCAGTTTCACAGGGGGATATACTGGAAACACCATATATTTT
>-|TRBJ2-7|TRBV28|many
CASSLGGARGYEQYF
TGTGCCAGCAGTTTAGGGGGGGCGCGCGGCTACGAGCAGTACTTC
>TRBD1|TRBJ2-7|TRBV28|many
CASSNPGQGYGDEQYF
TGTGCCAGCAGCAACCCGGGACAGGGGTATGGCGACGAGCAGTACTTC
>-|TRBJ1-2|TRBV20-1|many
CRMGEGIANYGYTF
TGCAGAATGGGGGAGGGTATCGCTAACTATGGCTACACCTTC
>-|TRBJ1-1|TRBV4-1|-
CASSQDSNRRAEAFF
TGCGCCAGCAGCCAAGATAGCAACCGGAGGGCTGAAGCTTTCTTT
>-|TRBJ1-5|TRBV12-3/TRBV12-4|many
CASSLSPPNQPQHF
TGTGCCAGCAGTTTAAGCCCTCCTAATCAGCCCCAGCATTTT
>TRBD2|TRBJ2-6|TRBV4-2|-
CASSQASGGVSGANVLTF
TGTGCCAGCAGCCAAGCGAGCGGGGGCGTCTCTGGGGCCAACGTCCTGACTTTC
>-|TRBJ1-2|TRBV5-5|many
CASSLEQTNYGYTF
TGTGCCAGCAGCTTGGAACAGACAAACTATGGCTACACCTTC
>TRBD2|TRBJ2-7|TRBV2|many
CASSGTSGVAFSYEQYF
TGTGCCAGCAGCGGGACTAGCGGAGTGGCCTTTTCCTACGAGCAGTACTTC
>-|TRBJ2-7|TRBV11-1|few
CASSYHAGHHSYEQYF
TGTGCCAGCAGCTACCATGCGGGACACCACTCCTACGAGCAGTACTTC
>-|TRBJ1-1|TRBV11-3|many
CASSQSLRNTEAFF
TGTGCCAGCAGCCAAAGTTTAAGGAACACTGAAGCTTTCTTT
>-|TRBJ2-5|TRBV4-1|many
CASSRSRGGWQETQYF
TGCGCCAGCAGCCGTTCCCGGGGAGGTTGGCAAGAGACCCAGTACTTC